These 18 T cell receptor beta chains came from one sample sequenced in a study of cytomegalovirus exposure and HLA in healthy donors. PCR was performed using 60 Vbeta and 13 Jbeta primers. Sequencing used immunoSEQ multiplex PCR; TCRdb keeps in-frame clones, though not all of them. The profile shows 90,000 to 95,000 clones, more than 75% of them singletons. Sequenced: PBMCs. The receptors shown here come from a man between 18 and 29 years old in good health and CMV-seronegative.

The chain recombines TRBV6-5 with TRBJ2-7; tentatively, D is TRBD2 (5 bases). The CDR3 is 15 amino acids. Germline V gene lookup returns CDR1 MNHEY and CDR2 SVGAGI. V was pared by 2 bases and J by 0 bases, with 11 bases between. The CDR3 bases are TGTGCCAGCAGTTACGACCGGGATTTCTCCTACGAGCAGTACTTC. It translates to CASSYDRDFSYEQYF.

The chain recombines TRBV19 with TRBJ2-2, with D perhaps matching TRBD2 (6 bases). CDR1 is LNHDA and CDR2 is SQIVND in the germline V gene (reference sequence). This CDR3 is built from 16 residues. The V end lost 6 bases, the J end lost 1 base, and 15 bases lay between the germline ends. The CDR3 is CASRVLGGKNTGELFF. The DNA of the CDR3 is TGTGCCAGTAGGGTTCTCGGGGGTAAGAACACCGGGGAGCTGTTTTTT. The whole variable domain, filled in from reference TRBV19 and TRBJ2-2, reads DGGITQSPKYLFRKEGQNVTLSCEQNLNHDAMYWYRQDPGQGLRLIYYSQIVNDFQKGDIAEGYSVSREKKESFPLTVTSAQKNPTAFYLCASRVLGGKNTGELFFGEGSRLTVL.

This clone turned up a few times. The rearrangement links TRBV7-2 to TRBJ1-3; no definite D call. Germline V gives CDR1 SGHTA, CDR2 FQGNSA. There are 14 residues in the CDR3. The V end lost 6 bases, the J end lost 1 base, and 10 bases lay between the germline ends. DNA of the CDR3: TGTGCCAGCAGTCCGTCAGTATCTGGAAACACCATATATTTT. It is translated as CASSPSVSGNTIYF.

The DNA of the CDR3 is TGCACCAGCACCCAGTGCAGGTTCTCCAGAAGCTCCTACGAGCAGTACTTC. Its translation is CTSTQCRFSRSSYEQYF. This chain joins TRBV1 and TRBJ2-5; the table's D call of TRBD1 was not tested on the DNA. The J call may be in error: the DNA end matches TRBJ2-7 better. TRBV1 is annotated as a pseudogene. The CDR3 runs 17 residues.

J is TRBJ1-4 and V is TRBV11-2, with 8 bases identical to TRBD1. J was trimmed by 8 bases and V by 1 base; bases with no gene match: 6. Germline CDR1 reads SGHAT; CDR2 reads FQNNGV. The CDR3 length is 15 residues. CDR3 bases: TGTGCCAGCAGCTTAGGGACAGGGCCCCGGGAAAAACTGTTTTTT. Protein product: CASSLGTGPREKLFF. The variable domain in full, completed from reference TRBV11-2 and TRBJ1-4, reads EAGVAQSPRYKIIEKRQSVAFWCNPISGHATLYWYQQILGQGPKLLIQFQNNGVVDDSQLPKDRFSAERLKGVDSTLKIQPAKLEDSAVYLCASSLGTGPREKLFFGSGTQLSVL.

In this sample, this clone turned up a few times. The J gene is TRBJ1-1, the V gene TRBV10-1; 7 positions agree with TRBD1. This CDR3 region has 18 residues. With 0 bases clipped from V and 5 bases from J, the junction kept 15 bases outside the gene matches. The germline V gene encodes CDR1 WNHNN and CDR2 SYGVQD (reference sequence). The CDR3 sequence: CASSESKIRGGTKTEAFF. CDR3 DNA sequence: TGCGCCAGCAGTGAGTCGAAGATTAGAGGGGGCACGAAAACTGAAGCTTTCTTT.

The gene calls are TRBV5-1 and TRBJ2-7; TRBD1 is a possible D gene (5 bases). Germline CDR1 SGHRS, CDR2 YFSETQ. Trimming left V 4 bases short and J 5 bases short, with 16 bases between. This CDR3 contains 14 residues. DNA for the CDR3: TGCGCCAGCAGCGGAAAAGGGGCGACGGACGAGCAGTACTTC. Protein product: CASSGKGATDEQYF. Looking up the rest from reference TRBV5-1 and TRBJ2-7 gives the full variable domain: KAGVTQTPRYLIKTRGQQVTLSCSPISGHRSVSWYQQTPGQGLQFLFEYFSETQRNKGNFPGRFSGRQFSNSRSEMNVSTLELGDSALYLCASSGKGATDEQYFGPGTRLTVT.

Only a few counts were recorded for this clone. The chain carries TRBV7-3 and TRBJ1-1; D might be TRBD1 (6 bases). Trimming took off 5 bases at V and 5 bases at J, with 12 bases between the two ends. This CDR3 has 13 residues. Germline V gives CDR1 SGHTA, CDR2 FQGTGA. The CDR3 DNA reads TGTGCCAGCAGCGCTACAGGGTCGACTGAAGCTTTCTTT. Protein: CASSATGSTEAFF.

The chain joins TRBV18 to TRBJ1-2; 8 bases map to TRBD1. V lost 3 bases, J lost 6 bases, and 6 bases stayed unmatched. Germline CDR1 is KGHSH and CDR2 is LQKENI. The CDR3 extends over 14 amino acids. The CDR3 is CASSPDRGRDGYTF. For the CDR3, the DNA is TGTGCCAGCTCACCCGACAGGGGAAGAGATGGCTACACCTTC.

This clone has just one count. The V and J genes are TRBV13 and TRBJ2-7; D is unclear. V was shortened by 5 bases and J by 10 bases, with 24 bases between the two germline ends. The CDR3 has 15 residues. Germline V CDR1 and CDR2: PRHDT, FYEKMQ (reference sequence). CDR3 sequence (DNA): TGTGCCAGCAGCCCTATCAGTCTCAAGCATACTACCCAGTACTTC. Its translation: CASSPISLKHTTQYF.

The chain is built from TRBV5-4 and TRBJ1-2, with 9 bases fitting TRBD1. After removal of 3 bases from V and 6 bases from J, the junction contained 9 bases not matched to a gene. Germline CDR1 SGHNT, CDR2 YYREEE (reference sequence). CDR3 length: 15 amino acids. CDR3 coding DNA: TGTGCCAGCAGCTCTTTACAGGGGGCGGGTAATGGCTACACCTTC. Its protein product is CASSSLQGAGNGYTF.

The CDR3 DNA reads TGTGCCAGCAGTGAATACGCGGGACAGGCTCGCTACACCTTC. Translation gives CASSEYAGQARYTF. The chain has TRBV6-1 and TRBJ1-2, with 8 bases identical to TRBD1. V shed 2 bases and J 9 bases; nucleotides not matched to a gene: 8. This CDR3 comprises 14 residues. Germline CDR1 MNHNS, CDR2 SASEGT.

This clone was detected once. The V and J genes are TRBV18 and TRBJ2-3; 12 nucleotides agree with TRBD2. Germline V gene lookup returns CDR1 KGHSH and CDR2 LQKENI. The CDR3 spans 19 residues. J gave up 2 bases and V 0 bases, and 9 bases lay outside the gene matches. CDR3 region: CASSPPRTSGAGNTDTQYF. In DNA, the CDR3 is TGTGCCAGCTCACCACCGAGGACTAGCGGGGCCGGTAACACAGATACGCAGTATTTT.

The chain joins TRBV10-3 to TRBJ1-3, with D possibly matching TRBD1 (5 bases). The CDR3 covers 14 residues. V lost 2 bases to trimming and J lost 3 bases, with 8 bases between them. The germline gives CDR1 ENHRY, CDR2 SYGVKD. The CDR3 loop reads CAISEDSNGNTIYF. Written as DNA, the CDR3 is TGTGCCATCAGTGAGGACAGCAATGGAAACACCATATATTTT.

The rearrangement links TRBV14 to TRBJ2-5; D ambiguous. Per germline, CDR1 SGHDN and CDR2 FVKESK. The CDR3 has 16 residues. V was clipped by 3 bases and J by 0 bases, with 14 bases between them. The CDR3 region is CASSHKYLDYQETQYF. The CDR3 region has the DNA TGTGCCAGCAGCCACAAGTACCTAGACTACCAAGAGACCCAGTACTTC.

The J gene is TRBJ2-2, the V gene TRBV9; possibly TRBD2 for D (6 bases). The CDR3 extends over 15 amino acids. The germline V gene encodes CDR1 SGDLS and CDR2 YYNGEE. Trimming took off 4 bases at V and 5 bases at J, with 15 bases between the two ends. In DNA form, the CDR3 reads TGTGCCAGCAGCATCCAAACTAGCCGGACCGGGGAGCTGTTTTTT. Amino acids: CASSIQTSRTGELFF.

The CDR3 coding sequence is TGTGCCAGCAGTGACTCTGGGGACAGGAACTATGGCTACACCTTC. This encodes CASSDSGDRNYGYTF. The chain couples TRBV6-4 to TRBJ1-2; 8 nucleotides line up with TRBD1. CDR3 length: 15 amino acids. V was pared by 0 bases and J by 2 bases, with 2 bases of the junction left unmatched. Germline-derived CDR1 and CDR2 are MRHNA and SNTAGT.

The CDR3 DNA is TGCGCCAGCAGCTTAAGCGGGTGGATGGTGAACACTGAAGCTTTCTTT. As protein: CASSLSGWMVNTEAFF. The chain is built from TRBV5-1 and TRBJ1-1; D is undetermined. V lost 2 bases to trimming and J lost 0 bases, with 14 bases between them. Germline V gives CDR1 SGHRS, CDR2 YFSETQ. This CDR3 has 16 amino acids.